The TCR beta chain under discussion was sequenced for a study of T-cell memory formation after mild COVID-19. Broader study findings: Clones that shrank (day 15 to 85) were balanced CD4/CD8, whereas later expanders leaned CD4+.

There are 16 residues in the CDR3. The V segment lost 1 base and the J segment 4 bases; nucleotides outside the gene matches: 8. The germline gives CDR1 DFQATT, CDR2 SNEGSKA (reference sequence). The sample holds a few counts of this clonotype. Antigen: not known. Constant-segment-primed 5'RACE gave TCR alpha and TCR beta cDNA libraries with sample barcodes and UMIs. TCRdb itself ran the 5' RACE reads through MiXCR, one entry per CDR3 protein. The sample has some 190,000 distinct CDR3 sequences; roughly 17% are singletons. The chain joins TRBV20-1 to TRBJ2-2; 8 positions agree with TRBD2. The specimen sequenced was PBMCs or a T cell subset sorted from them (not recorded which). This clonotype was sampled from an adult woman who had mild COVID-19 (a few samples of this study predate the infection). Cell type and time point are not known. CDR3 loop: CSARGPSGSVTGELFF. The DNA of the CDR3 is TGCAGTGCTAGAGGCCCCAGCGGGAGCGTCACCGGGGAGCTGTTTTTT.